This T cell receptor (beta chain) is drawn from a study of T cells after yellow fever vaccination. Study-wide context: Researchers used SMART-Seq v4 Ultra Low Input to prepare fractions that had low cell numbers.

The CDR3 has 11 amino acids. The V end was cut by 3 bases, the J end by 11 bases, with 9 bases between. A single record per CDR3 protein comes from TCRdb applying MiXCR to the 5' RACE reads. The sample carries hundreds of thousands of distinct CDR3 sequences, less than 20% recorded once. The chain joins TRBV12-3 or TRBV12-4 to TRBJ2-3, with TRBD2 as a possible D gene (6 bases). The sample was PBMCs, taken 5 days after the first yellow fever vaccination. This sequence originates from a man in his late teens or twenties who received the YFV17D yellow fever vaccine. The CDR3 DNA reads as TGTGCCAGCAGTTTGGGACTCAAGCAGTATTTT. Translating it yields CASSLGLKQYF.